Following are 5 T cell receptor beta chains from one sample sequenced in a study of shared clonotypes between healthy human individuals. Using immunoSEQ multiplex PCR, the repertoire was profiled, and TCRdb retains in-frame clones only, with some absent. The sample has approximately 720,000 clones; around 92% are singletons. Naive CD8 populations comprised CD45RO-negative cells positively selected for CCR7, excluding terminally differentiated effector memory CD45RA+ cells. The sample comprised naive CD8+ T cells sorted from blood. These receptor sequences come from a man younger than 40 in good health.

This chain connects TRBV28 to TRBJ2-1; TRBD1 aligns across 7 bases. The CDR3 contains 13 residues. Germline V lookup: CDR1 MDHEN, CDR2 SYDVKM. Trimming took 1 base from V and 8 from J; bases not matched to a gene: 2. CDR3 loop: CASSLFRGYEQFF. The CDR3 bases are TGTGCCAGCAGTTTATTCAGGGGGTATGAGCAGTTCTTC.

CDR3 protein: CASSFISGLTEAFF. In DNA form, the CDR3 reads TGTGCCAGCAGTTTCATATCAGGGTTAACTGAAGCTTTCTTT. The chain recombines TRBV28 with TRBJ1-1; a possible D gene is TRBD1 (5 bases). CDR1 is MDHEN, CDR2 SYDVKM, per germline. The CDR3 consists of 14 residues. V lost 3 bases to trimming and J lost 5 bases, with 13 bases between them.

In the case of this clone: At the DNA level, this CDR3 is encoded by other sequences in the same sample as well. This chain connects TRBV7-2 to TRBJ2-5, with 13 bases matching TRBD2. Losses at the gene ends were 3 bases for V and 1 base for J; bases not matched to a gene: 2. This CDR3 spans 16 amino acids. Germline loops: CDR1 SGHTA, CDR2 FQGNSA. CDR3 sequence: CASSLGLAGTQETQYF. As DNA, the CDR3 is TGTGCCAGCAGCTTGGGACTAGCGGGAACCCAAGAGACCCAGTACTTC.

V gene TRBV7-2 combines with J gene TRBJ2-1; the D is unclear. Germline loops: CDR1 SGHTA, CDR2 FQGNSA. This CDR3 spans 14 amino acids. V lost 5 bases and J 0 bases, leaving 8 bases between the germline ends. This chain's CDR3 is CASSPLSSYNEQFF. CDR3 bases: TGTGCCAGCAGCCCTCTAAGCTCCTACAATGAGCAGTTCTTC. Combining the CDR3 with reference TRBV7-2 and TRBJ2-1 gives the whole variable domain GAGVSQSPSNKVTEKGKDVELRCDPISGHTALYWYRQSLGQGLEFLIYFQGNSAPDKSGLPSDRFSAERTGGSVSTLTIQRTQQEDSAVYLCASSPLSSYNEQFFGPGTRLTVL.

The sample holds a few counts of this clone. The chain links TRBV27 to TRBJ2-1; TRBD2 matches 7 bases. The junction had 3 bases not matched to a gene; V was cut back by 7 bases and J by 0 bases. The germline CDR1 and CDR2 sequences are MNHEY and SMNVEV (reference sequence). The CDR3 is 14 amino acids. This chain's CDR3 is CASTPGGSYNEQFF. The DNA for the CDR3 is TGTGCCAGCACCCCGGGGGGCTCCTACAATGAGCAGTTCTTC.